This T cell receptor (beta chain) appears in the sequencing data of a study of blood T cell repertoires in COVID-19. CDR1 is SGHRS and CDR2 is YFSETQ in the germline V gene. The V end was cut by 4 bases, the J end by 5 bases, with 9 bases between. This CDR3 region has 12 residues. Sequencing was performed with immunoSEQ multiplex PCR; in TCRdb, only in-frame clones are kept and a portion is missing. The sample contains hundreds of thousands of clones, about 80% of which appear only once. The material sequenced was peripheral blood. The TCR originated in a woman aged 45-59 years with acute or convalescent COVID-19. The rearrangement links TRBV5-1 to TRBJ2-5; no definite D call. The CDR3: CASSPAGETQYF. CDR3 nucleotide sequence: TGCGCCAGCAGCCCTGCCGGGGAGACCCAGTACTTC.